This T cell receptor (beta chain) comes out of a study of T cells in Graves' hyperthyroidism and ophthalmopathy. Overall study: Blood was drawn when the patient was first diagnosed and still untreated.

TCR beta CDR3 regions were amplified from RNA transcripts. TCR CDR3 regions were first amplified by RT-PCR with HTBI primers. Each CDR3 protein is one row after TCRdb ran MiXCR on the multiplex PCR reads. The repertoire includes some 720,000 distinct CDR3 sequences, roughly 15% of them detected once, and around 8.1% sits in the top ten. Each patient was aged 18 to 65 and had newly diagnosed hyperthyroidism of under 2 months' duration. V lost 2 bases and J lost 4, with 6 bases in between. The CDR3 is 12 amino acids. The germline V gene has CDR1 SNHLY and CDR2 FYNNEI. This clonotype was detected many times.

The sequenced sample was blood. The V and J genes are TRBV2 and TRBJ2-7; D is ambiguous. This TCR derives from a man younger than 30 with Graves' hyperthyroidism. CDR3 protein: CASSELSYEQYF. In DNA, the CDR3 is TGTGCCAGCAGTGAATTGAGTTACGAGCAGTACTTC.